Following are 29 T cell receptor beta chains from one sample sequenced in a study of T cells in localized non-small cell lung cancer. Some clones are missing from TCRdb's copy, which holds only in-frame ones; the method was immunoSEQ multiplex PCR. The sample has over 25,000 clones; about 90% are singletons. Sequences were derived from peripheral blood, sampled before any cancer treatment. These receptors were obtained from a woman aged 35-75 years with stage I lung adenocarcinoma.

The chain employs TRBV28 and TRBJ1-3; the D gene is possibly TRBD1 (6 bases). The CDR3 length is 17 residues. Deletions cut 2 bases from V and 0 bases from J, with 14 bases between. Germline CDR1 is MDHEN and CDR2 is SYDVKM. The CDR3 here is CASSLGGNRASGNTIYF. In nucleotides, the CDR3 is TGTGCCAGCAGTTTAGGCGGGAACAGGGCCTCTGGAAACACCATATATTTT.

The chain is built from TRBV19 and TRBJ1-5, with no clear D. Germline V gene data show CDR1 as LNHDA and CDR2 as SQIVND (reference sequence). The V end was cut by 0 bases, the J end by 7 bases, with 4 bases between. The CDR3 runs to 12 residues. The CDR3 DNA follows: TGTGCCAGTAGTATAGATGAACAGCCCCAGCATTTT. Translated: CASSIDEQPQHF.

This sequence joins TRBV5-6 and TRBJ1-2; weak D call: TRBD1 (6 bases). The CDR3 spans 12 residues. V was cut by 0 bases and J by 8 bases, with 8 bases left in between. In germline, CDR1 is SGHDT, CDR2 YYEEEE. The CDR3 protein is CASSLADRGYTF. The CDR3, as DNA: TGTGCCAGCAGCTTGGCCGACAGGGGCTACACCTTC. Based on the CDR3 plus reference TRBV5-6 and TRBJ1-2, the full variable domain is DAGVTQSPTHLIKTRGQQVTLRCSPKSGHDTVSWYQQALGQGPQFIFQYYEEEERQRGNFPDRFSGHQFPNYSSELNVNALLLGDSALYLCASSLADRGYTFGSGTRLTVV.

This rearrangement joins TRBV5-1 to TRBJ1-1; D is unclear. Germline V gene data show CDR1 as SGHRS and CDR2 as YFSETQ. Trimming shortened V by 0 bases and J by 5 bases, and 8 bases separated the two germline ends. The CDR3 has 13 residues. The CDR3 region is CASSLEPATEAFF. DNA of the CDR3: TGCGCCAGCAGCTTGGAGCCGGCGACTGAAGCTTTCTTT.

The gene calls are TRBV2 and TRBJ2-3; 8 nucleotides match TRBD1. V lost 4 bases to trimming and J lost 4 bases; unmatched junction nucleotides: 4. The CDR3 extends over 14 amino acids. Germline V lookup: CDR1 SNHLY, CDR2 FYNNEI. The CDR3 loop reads CASSVDRGPDTQYF. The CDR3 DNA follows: TGTGCCAGCAGTGTCGACAGGGGCCCAGATACGCAGTATTTT.

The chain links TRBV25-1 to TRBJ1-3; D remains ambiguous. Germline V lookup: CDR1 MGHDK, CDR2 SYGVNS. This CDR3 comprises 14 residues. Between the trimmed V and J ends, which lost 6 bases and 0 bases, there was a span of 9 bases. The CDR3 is CASSPTGSGNTIYF. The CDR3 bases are TGTGCCAGCAGCCCAACCGGCTCTGGAAACACCATATATTTT.

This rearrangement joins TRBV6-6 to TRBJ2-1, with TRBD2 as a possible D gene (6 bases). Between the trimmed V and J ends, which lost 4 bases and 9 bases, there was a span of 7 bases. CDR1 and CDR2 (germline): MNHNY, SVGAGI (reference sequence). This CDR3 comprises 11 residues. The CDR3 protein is CASSSEGEQFF. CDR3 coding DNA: TGTGCCAGCAGTTCGGAGGGTGAGCAGTTCTTC.

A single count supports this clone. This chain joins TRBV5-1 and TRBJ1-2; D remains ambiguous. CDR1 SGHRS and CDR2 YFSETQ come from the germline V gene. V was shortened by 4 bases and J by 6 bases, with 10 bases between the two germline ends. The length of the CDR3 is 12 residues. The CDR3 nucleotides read TGCGCCAGCAGCCTGGAGTTTGATGGCTACACCTTC. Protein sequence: CASSLEFDGYTF.

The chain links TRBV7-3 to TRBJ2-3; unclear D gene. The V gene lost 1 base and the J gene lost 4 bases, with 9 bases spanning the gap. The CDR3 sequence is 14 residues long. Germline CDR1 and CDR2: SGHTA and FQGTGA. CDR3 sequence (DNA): TGTGCCAGCAGCTTAAGAGCCCGGGCAGATACGCAGTATTTT. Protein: CASSLRARADTQYF.

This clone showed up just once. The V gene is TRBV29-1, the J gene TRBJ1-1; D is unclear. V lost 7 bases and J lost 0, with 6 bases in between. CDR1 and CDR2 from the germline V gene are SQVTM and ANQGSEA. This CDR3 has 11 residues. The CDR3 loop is CSGRLNTEAFF. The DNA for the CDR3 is TGCAGCGGGAGGTTGAACACTGAAGCTTTCTTT.

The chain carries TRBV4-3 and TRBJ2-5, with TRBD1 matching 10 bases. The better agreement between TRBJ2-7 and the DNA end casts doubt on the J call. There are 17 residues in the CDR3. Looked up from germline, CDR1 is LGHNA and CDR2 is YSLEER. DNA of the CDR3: TGCGCCAGCAGCCAAGGTTTGGGACAGGGGACCAATTACGAGCAGTACTTC. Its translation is CASSQGLGQGTNYEQYF.

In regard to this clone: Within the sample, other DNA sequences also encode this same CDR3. Here the CDR3 DNA reads TGTGCCTGGAGTCTGGGGCTGCAAGAGACCCAGTACTTC. It yields the protein CAWSLGLQETQYF. This chain joins TRBV30 and TRBJ2-5; possible D gene TRBD1, 5 bases. This CDR3 has 13 residues. The germline CDR1 and CDR2 sequences are GTSNPN and SVGIG (reference sequence). V gave up 2 bases and J gave up 2 bases, with 9 bases separating them.

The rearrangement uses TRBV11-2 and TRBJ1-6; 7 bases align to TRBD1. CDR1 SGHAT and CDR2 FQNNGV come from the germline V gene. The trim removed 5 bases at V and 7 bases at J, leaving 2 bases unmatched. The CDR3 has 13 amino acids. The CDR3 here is CASSPQGNSPLHF. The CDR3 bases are TGTGCCAGCAGCCCACAGGGGAATTCACCCCTCCACTTT.

The CDR3, as DNA: TGTGCCAGCAGACGCGGGCCGAACACTGAAGCTTTCTTT. Translated, it gives CASRRGPNTEAFF. This chain joins TRBV5-5 and TRBJ1-1; unclear D gene. This CDR3 has 13 amino acids. CDR1 and CDR2 (germline): SGHKS, YYEKEE (reference sequence). Trimming left V 5 bases short and J 1 base short, with 9 bases between.

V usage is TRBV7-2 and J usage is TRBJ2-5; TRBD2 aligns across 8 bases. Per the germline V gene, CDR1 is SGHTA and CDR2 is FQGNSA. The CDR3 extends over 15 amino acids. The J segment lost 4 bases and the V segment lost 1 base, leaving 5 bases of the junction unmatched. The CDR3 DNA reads TGTGCCAGCAGCTTAGAAAGCGGGAGAGGAGAGACCCAGTACTTC. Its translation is CASSLESGRGETQYF. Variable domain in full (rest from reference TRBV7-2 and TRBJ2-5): GAGVSQSPSNKVTEKGKDVELRCDPISGHTALYWYRQSLGQGLEFLIYFQGNSAPDKSGLPSDRFSAERTGGSVSTLTIQRTQQEDSAVYLCASSLESGRGETQYFGPGTRLLVL.

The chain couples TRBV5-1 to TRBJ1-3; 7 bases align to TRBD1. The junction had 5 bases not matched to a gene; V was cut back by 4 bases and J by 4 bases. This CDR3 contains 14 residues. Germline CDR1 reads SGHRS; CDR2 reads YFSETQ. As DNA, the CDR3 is TGCGCCAGCAGCCCACAGGGGCAGGGAAACACCATATATTTT. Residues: CASSPQGQGNTIYF.

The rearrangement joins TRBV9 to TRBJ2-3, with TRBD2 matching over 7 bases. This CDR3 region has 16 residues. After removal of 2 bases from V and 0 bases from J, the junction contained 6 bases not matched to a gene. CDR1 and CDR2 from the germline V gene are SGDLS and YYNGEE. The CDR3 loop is CASSVGILASTDTQYF. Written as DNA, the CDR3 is TGTGCCAGCAGCGTGGGTATACTAGCGAGCACAGATACGCAGTATTTT.

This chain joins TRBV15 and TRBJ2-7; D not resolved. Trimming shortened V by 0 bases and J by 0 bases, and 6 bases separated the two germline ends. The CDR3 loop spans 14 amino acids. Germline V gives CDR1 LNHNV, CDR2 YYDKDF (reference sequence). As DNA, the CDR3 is TGTGCCACCAGCAGAGATAGGAGCTCCTACGAGCAGTACTTC. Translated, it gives CATSRDRSSYEQYF.

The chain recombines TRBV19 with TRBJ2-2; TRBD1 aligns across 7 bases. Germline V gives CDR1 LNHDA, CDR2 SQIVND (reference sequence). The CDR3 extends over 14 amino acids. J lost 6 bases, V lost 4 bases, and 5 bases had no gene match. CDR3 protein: CASSKGTEAGELFF. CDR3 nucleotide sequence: TGTGCCAGTAGTAAAGGGACAGAGGCCGGGGAGCTGTTTTTT.

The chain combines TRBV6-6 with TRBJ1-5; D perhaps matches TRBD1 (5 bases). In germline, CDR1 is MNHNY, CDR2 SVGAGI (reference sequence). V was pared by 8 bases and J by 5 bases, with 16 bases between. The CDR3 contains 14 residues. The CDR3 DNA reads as TGTGCCAGCCTAATGGGGACGCAGGATCAGCCCCAGCATTTT. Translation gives CASLMGTQDQPQHF.

The CDR3 region is CASSVGLAGPSETQYF. The CDR3 DNA reads TGTGCCAGCAGCGTAGGGCTAGCGGGACCGTCGGAGACCCAGTACTTC. The chain is built from TRBV11-2 and TRBJ2-5, with 9 nucleotides matching TRBD2. Trimming cost V 5 bases and J 5 bases; bases outside gene matches: 12. Germline values: CDR1 SGHAT, CDR2 FQNNGV. The CDR3 runs to 16 residues.

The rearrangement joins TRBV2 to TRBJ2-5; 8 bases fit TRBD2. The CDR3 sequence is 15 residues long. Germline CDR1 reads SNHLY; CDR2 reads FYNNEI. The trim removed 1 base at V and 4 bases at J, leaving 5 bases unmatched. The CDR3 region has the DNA TGTGCCAGCAGTGAAGAGCGGGGGCTTGGAGAGACCCAGTACTTC. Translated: CASSEERGLGETQYF.

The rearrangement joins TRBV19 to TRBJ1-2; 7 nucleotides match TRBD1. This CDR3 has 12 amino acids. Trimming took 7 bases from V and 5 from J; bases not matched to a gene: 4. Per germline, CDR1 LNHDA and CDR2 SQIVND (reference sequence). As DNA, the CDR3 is TGTGCCAGTACCGACAGGGAGTATGGCTACACCTTC. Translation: CASTDREYGYTF.

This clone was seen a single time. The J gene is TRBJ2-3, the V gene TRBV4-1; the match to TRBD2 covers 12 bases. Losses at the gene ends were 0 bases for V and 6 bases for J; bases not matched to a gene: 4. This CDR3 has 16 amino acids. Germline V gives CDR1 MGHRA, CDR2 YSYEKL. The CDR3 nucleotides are TGCGCCAGCAGCCAAGAGTGGCTAGCGGGGGGGGATACGCAGTATTTT. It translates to CASSQEWLAGGDTQYF.

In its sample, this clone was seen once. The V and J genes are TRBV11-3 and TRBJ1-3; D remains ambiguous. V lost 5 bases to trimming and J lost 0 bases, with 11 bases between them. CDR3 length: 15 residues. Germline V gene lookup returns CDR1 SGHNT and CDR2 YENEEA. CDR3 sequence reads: CASSQIGDSGNTIYF. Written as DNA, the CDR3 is TGTGCCAGCAGCCAGATAGGAGACTCTGGAAACACCATATATTTT.

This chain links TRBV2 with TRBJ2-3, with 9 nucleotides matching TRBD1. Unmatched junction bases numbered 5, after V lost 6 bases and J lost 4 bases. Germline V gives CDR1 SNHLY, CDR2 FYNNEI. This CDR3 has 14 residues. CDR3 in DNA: TGTGCCAGCAGAGAGGACAGGGGAGCAGATACGCAGTATTTT. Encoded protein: CASREDRGADTQYF.

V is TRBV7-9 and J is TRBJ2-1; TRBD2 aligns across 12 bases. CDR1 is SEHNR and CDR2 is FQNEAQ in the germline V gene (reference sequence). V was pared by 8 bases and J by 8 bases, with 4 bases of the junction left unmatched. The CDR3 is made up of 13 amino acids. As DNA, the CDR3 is TGTGCCAGCTCCCGGACTAGCGGGGATGAGCAGTTCTTC. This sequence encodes CASSRTSGDEQFF.

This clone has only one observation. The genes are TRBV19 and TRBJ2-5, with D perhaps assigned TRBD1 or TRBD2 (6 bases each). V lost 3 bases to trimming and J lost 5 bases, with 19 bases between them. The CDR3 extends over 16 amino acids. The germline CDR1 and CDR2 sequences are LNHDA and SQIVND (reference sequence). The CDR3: CASSILVGGPEETQYF. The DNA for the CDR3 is TGTGCCAGTAGTATCTTAGTGGGGGGCCCCGAGGAGACCCAGTACTTC.

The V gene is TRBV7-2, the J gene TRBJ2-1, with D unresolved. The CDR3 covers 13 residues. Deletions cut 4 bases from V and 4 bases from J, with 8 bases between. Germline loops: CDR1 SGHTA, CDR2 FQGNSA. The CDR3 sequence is CASSSLRYNEQFF. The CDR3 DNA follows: TGTGCCAGCAGCTCCCTGCGTTACAATGAGCAGTTCTTC.